The 8 T cell receptor beta chains below were found in one sample sequenced in a study of T cell changes during pregnancy in multiple sclerosis. Some clones are missing from TCRdb's copy, which holds only in-frame ones; the method was immunoSEQ multiplex PCR. This table holds more than 80,000 clones, just under 95% found once. The sample here was peripheral blood, taken after pregnancy. These receptors came from a female donor with multiple sclerosis, enrolled in a pregnancy study.

The rearrangement joins TRBV6-6 to TRBJ1-1; 8 bases match TRBD1. Trimming removed 6 bases from V and 1 base from J; junction bases left unmatched: 7. This CDR3 is 15 amino acids long. Germline V gives CDR1 MNHNY, CDR2 SVGAGI (reference sequence). The CDR3 DNA reads as TGTGCCAGCAGCTTGGAAGGGACAGGGAACACTGAAGCTTTCTTT. Translating gives CASSLEGTGNTEAFF.

The chain employs TRBV7-2 and TRBJ2-7; TRBD1 is a possible D gene (6 bases). This CDR3 contains 13 residues. Per the germline V gene, CDR1 is SGHTA and CDR2 is FQGNSA. The germline V and J ends were trimmed by 1 base and 8 bases, with 12 bases remaining between them. CDR3 sequence (DNA): TGTGCCAGCAGCTTAGTGGGGGCAGAGAAGCAGTACTTC. It encodes CASSLVGAEKQYF.

The V and J genes are TRBV2 and TRBJ1-1; TRBD1 matches 7 bases. The germline V gene has CDR1 SNHLY and CDR2 FYNNEI. The CDR3 loop spans 19 amino acids. V lost 3 bases to trimming and J lost 0 bases; unmatched junction nucleotides: 16. The CDR3 DNA follows: TGTGCCAGCAGTGACATCGCAGGGACAGCGGGGGATTTGAACACTGAAGCTTTCTTT. It translates to CASSDIAGTAGDLNTEAFF.

The rearrangement links TRBV5-1 to TRBJ1-1; D is possibly TRBD1 (6 bases). Trimming cost V 0 bases and J 6 bases, with 9 bases left between them. The CDR3 consists of 13 residues. Germline V gives CDR1 SGHRS, CDR2 YFSETQ. CDR3 amino acids: CASSLAGAPEAFF. The CDR3 DNA reads as TGCGCCAGCAGCTTGGCAGGGGCCCCTGAAGCTTTCTTT.

DNA for the CDR3: TGTGCCAGTAGTTTGACCGGGACACTTAGGTTTGATGAGCAGTTCTTC. Its protein is CASSLTGTLRFDEQFF. The chain combines TRBV19 with TRBJ2-1, with D possibly matching TRBD1 (6 bases). The ends were cut back, 5 bases at V and 8 bases at J, with 22 bases in the middle. This CDR3 comprises 16 residues. Germline CDR1 and CDR2: LNHDA and SQIVND (reference sequence). Combining the CDR3 with reference TRBV19 and TRBJ2-1 gives the whole variable domain DGGITQSPKYLFRKEGQNVTLSCEQNLNHDAMYWYRQDPGQGLRLIYYSQIVNDFQKGDIAEGYSVSREKKESFPLTVTSAQKNPTAFYLCASSLTGTLRFDEQFFGPGTRLTVL.

CDR3 sequence: CASSYQGFPEAFF. The DNA of the CDR3 is TGTGCCAGCAGCTACCAGGGGTTCCCTGAAGCTTTCTTT. V is TRBV5-4 and J is TRBJ1-1; possible D gene TRBD1, 6 bases. Germline V CDR1 and CDR2: SGHNT, YYREEE (reference sequence). The V end lost 3 bases, the J end lost 6 bases, and 12 bases lay between the germline ends. There are 13 residues in the CDR3.

The chain employs TRBV6-6 and TRBJ1-6; 7 bases agree with TRBD1. V shed 0 bases and J 7 bases; nucleotides not matched to a gene: 3. Germline V gene sequence: CDR1 MNHNY, CDR2 SVGAGI (reference sequence). CDR3 length equals 15 residues. The CDR3 protein is CASSYSTGMNSPLHF. The CDR3 coding sequence is TGTGCCAGCAGTTACTCGACAGGGATGAATTCACCCCTCCACTTT.

The chain carries TRBV30 and TRBJ1-2, with TRBD1 as a possible D gene (6 bases). The CDR3 has 14 amino acids. The V end was cut by 5 bases, the J end by 1 base, with 14 bases between. Looked up from germline, CDR1 is GTSNPN and CDR2 is SVGIG (reference sequence). The CDR3 loop reads CAWGWGQGNYGYTF. CDR3 coding DNA: TGTGCCTGGGGATGGGGGCAGGGTAACTATGGCTACACCTTC.